This entry is about one T cell receptor beta chain. Its specificity is unknown. This sample is drawn from a study of post-analysis software for immune sequencing data. General study results and limits: F-measure co-clustering was strong for batch-matched samples. Roughly five TRBV segments appeared more often in patients than in controls, and TRBV5-6, TRBV5-1 and TRBV20-1 were among these. Compared against controls, patients with multiple sclerosis displayed significantly lower normalized Chao1 diversity.

Unique molecular identifiers featured in each of the TCR beta cDNA libraries. Yield was roughly 500,000 cDNA molecules from about 1 to 10 million T cells. One entry per CDR3 protein results from TCRdb running MiXCR on the PCR reads. The data hold hundreds of thousands of distinct CDR3 sequences, with roughly 45% observed a single time. The germline V gene encodes CDR1 ENHRY and CDR2 SYGVKD. V dropped 2 bases and J dropped 6 bases, with 10 bases sitting between them. This CDR3 region has 14 residues. The source of this sequence is a girl aged 5-17 years with multiple sclerosis. The source material was blood. The genes are TRBV10-3 and TRBJ2-2; tentatively, D is TRBD2 (6 bases). CDR3 sequence reads: CAISERGDSGELFF. CDR3 sequence (DNA): TGTGCCATCAGTGAGCGCGGGGATTCCGGGGAGCTGTTTTTT.